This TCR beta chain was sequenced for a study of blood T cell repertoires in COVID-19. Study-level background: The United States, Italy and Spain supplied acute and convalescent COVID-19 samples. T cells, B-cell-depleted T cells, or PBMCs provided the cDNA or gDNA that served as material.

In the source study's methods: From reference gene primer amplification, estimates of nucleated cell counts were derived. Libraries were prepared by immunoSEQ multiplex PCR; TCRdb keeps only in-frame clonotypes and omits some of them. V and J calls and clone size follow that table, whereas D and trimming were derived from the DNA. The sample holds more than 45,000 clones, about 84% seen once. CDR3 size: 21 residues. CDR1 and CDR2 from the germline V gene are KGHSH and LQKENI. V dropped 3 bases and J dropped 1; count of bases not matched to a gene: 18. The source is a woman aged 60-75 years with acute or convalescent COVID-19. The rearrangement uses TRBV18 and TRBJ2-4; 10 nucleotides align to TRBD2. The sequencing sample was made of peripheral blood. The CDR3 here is CASSPLRGGAGGLSAKNIQYF. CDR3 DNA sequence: TGTGCCAGCTCACCGCTCCGCGGCGGAGCGGGGGGGCTCTCGGCCAAAAACATTCAGTACTTC.